What follows describes a single T cell receptor (beta chain). Its antigen has not been determined. The sample holds no much larger clone one base away, and base qualities are not on file. This entry comes from a study of cytomegalovirus exposure and HLA in healthy donors listed by TCRdb under 2017. Describing the broader study: In an earlier analysis of under 600 of the donors, 250 to 300 Gb of sequence data and just under 120 million unique TCR beta sequences from about 179 million T cells were reported. Class I and class II HLA loci were covered by the typing at four-digit resolution. Five DR-DQ haplotypes were treated as single units for association and clustering because of strong linkage in the cohort. Across about 370 genotyped donors of the cohort, an average of approximately 240,000 unique TCR beta nucleotide sequences per donor were sequenced, and 15% to 20% of those sequences were non-productive. The genetic ancestry cluster associated with self-reported Caucasian donors included around 76% of the roughly 360 genotyped donors. In an earlier analysis of 500 to 650 of the donors, high-throughput TCR beta sequencing was used to judge whether each TCR beta V gene segment behaved as functional or pseudogenic. All discovery cohort repertoires had been generated on a single sequencing platform. An early release covering roughly 600 HLA-typed donors comprised about 300 gigabases of sequencing data and around 85 million unique TCR sequences. Besides the first cohort of roughly 700 subjects, a separate validation cohort made up of over 100 different subjects was used. The number of typed donors differed by locus: 629-630 for A, B, C, DRB1 and DQB1; approximately 520 for DQA1; around 610 for DPA1; and about 470 for DPB1. Alongside the repertoire data, information on donor age, sex, ethnicity and CMV serostatus was compiled. In a later genetic analysis, genome-wide SNP genotypes for 398 of the 666 donors were used, and that subset was treated as a discovery cohort. The T cell repertoires of about 700 subjects were profiled by immunosequencing and related to cytomegalovirus serostatus. The study combined high-throughput TCR immunosequencing, statistical association of individual TCRs with disease status, and machine learning to predict cytomegalovirus infection status. Rather than using new phenotypic data, the later analysis identified candidate immune exposures from TCR beta sequences and from how often those sequences occurred across donors. In a later analysis, previously published TCR beta repertoires from 670 or so donors were re-analyzed and high-resolution HLA genotyping was added so that TCR occurrence patterns could be studied. The study was designed to test whether signatures of past pathogen exposure could be identified by cataloging public T cell receptors. Here is what the overall study found, with its caveats: Assigning TCR associations to individual alleles was difficult when HLA alleles, especially DR and DQ, strongly co-occurred. The study gave a list of 150 to 200 TCR beta chains associated with cytomegalovirus. Some IMGT-functional V segments, including TRBV6-2 and TRBV6-3, could not be told apart with the 87-base-pair reads, so those segments were excluded. In a later analysis, HLA-associated TCR beta chains were found to be more clonally expanded and to have lower generation probabilities than equally common non-associated chains. In an earlier analysis of some 500 of the donors, most TCR beta V segments were observed in productive rearrangements about 87% or about 30% of the time, broadly matching IMGT annotations. According to a later analysis, parvovirus B19, influenza, CMV and Epstein-Barr virus appeared linked to several top co-occurrence clusters. In a later genetic analysis, a missense DCLRE1C variant was associated with V-gene and J-gene trimming of TCR beta chains, and the association was replicated in an independent cohort. The classifier was reported to diagnose cytomegalovirus status with high specificity and sensitivity in both the original and validation cohorts. According to the authors, the approach could potentially be generalized to other disease states and immunological phenotypes. Correlated functional status among segregating V segments might reflect linkage disequilibrium, but an unknown experimental factor could not be ruled out. In vitro tests confirmed that three of the cytomegalovirus-associated TCR beta chains recognize cytomegalovirus antigens. For the cohort, immune exposure information was limited to CMV serostatus. According to a later analysis, TCR association rates differed among HLA loci, with DRB1 alleles showing the most associated TCRs and HLA-C alleles showing the fewest. Specific HLA alleles were associated with around 18,000 TCR beta sequences at a false discovery rate of 0.05 in a later analysis. Because some donors lacked HLA typing at each locus, the association tests relied only on the typed subset. Because counts were too low, roughly 17 rarely observed V segments, including chromosome 9 orphons, were left out of the earlier analysis of 587 of the donors. Most TCR sequences were seen in very few donors, while some public TCRs were found in many individuals. A later genetic analysis reported fewer N-insertions in productive TCRs among donors in an Asian-associated ancestry cluster than the 666-donor mean. The presence/absence analyses assumed that sequencing depth was roughly uniform across donors, and that assumption may not be true. In a later analysis, most CMV-associated TCR beta chains were found to appear HLA-restricted, with HLA associations seemingly driven largely by CMV exposure. A further reported finding was that TCR beta sequences accurately predicted the HLA-A and HLA-B alleles for most subjects in the first cohort. The sequencing pipeline was judged likely to have produced a cluster of highly shared sequence variants as a technical artifact. Only TCR beta chains were sequenced in this cohort, and the absence of alpha or paired-chain data limited detectable features.

Libraries were prepared through the immunoSEQ multiplex PCR assay. For the multiplex PCR, a mixture combining 60 forward primers for TCR Vbeta segments and 13 reverse primers for TCR Jbeta segments was used. A multiplex PCR assay on genomic DNA amplified the CDR3 region of rearranged TCR beta genes. The amplified TCR beta libraries were sequenced on the Illumina HiSeq System as 87-base-pair reads. The original pipeline was this. Across the roughly 700 repertoires, a later analysis counted approximately 83 million unique TCR beta chains, roughly 11 million of which were shared by at least two donors. Raw reads were error-corrected and collapsed into unique sequences with a nearest-neighbor algorithm that merged closely related sequences to remove PCR and sequencing errors. V, D and J gene segments were assigned by aligning CDR3 sequences to IMGT reference sequences. For a sequence to be retained, a match of at least six nucleotides was required to both a V gene segment and a J gene segment. A rearrangement was called productive if the CDR3 had no stop codons and remained in frame with V and J, and every other rearrangement was called non-productive. Following IMGT convention, CDR3 was defined as the stretch from the second conserved V-encoded cysteine to the conserved J-encoded phenylalanine. The earlier analysis of about 640 of the donors excluded any sequence lacking an unambiguous match to a single V gene segment. In an earlier analysis of several hundred of the donors, V segments were called functional above 56.7% productive rearrangements and were called segregating when the between-donor standard deviation exceeded 5%. To diagnose cytomegalovirus status from the catalog of TCR beta chain sequences, a statistical classification framework was built. A later analysis assigned V and J genes by comparing TCR nucleotide sequences with IMGT/GENE-DB human TR gene sequences. The TCRdist pipeline was used in a later analysis to assign CDR3 sequences and most-parsimonious VDJ recombination scenarios. A later analysis defined each TCR beta chain by its CDR3 amino acid sequence plus V-gene family, and excluded reads lacking a unique V-gene family. As a way to deal with suspected cross-contamination and a sequencing artifact, a later analysis dropped roughly 600 nucleotide sequences that were highly shared and had low generation probability. A later analysis calculated a clonal expansion index for each public chain from normalized within-repertoire ranks of inferred template counts. Generation probabilities in a later analysis came from a VDJ recombination model fitted to out-of-frame rearrangements, and those results were checked against IGoR. In a later analysis, hypergeometric tests were used to score TCR-TCR, TCR-HLA and TCR-CMV co-occurrence, with a repertoire-size bias correction applied to TCR pairs. A later analysis estimated false discovery rates by permuting HLA or CMV assignments 20 times. A later analysis grouped co-occurring TCRs with DBSCAN, adding TCRdist sequence similarity when clustering within HLA-allele-positive subsets. Repertoires with fewer than 30,000 or more than 120,000 public chains were left out of co-occurrence clustering, as were five repertoires with anomalous nucleotide sharing. Entries here come from immuneACCESS through TCRdb and include only in-frame sequences with V and J called. Some clones fail to appear in such tables; in the studies checked, an unresolved V gene covers under half of the shortfall, and the cause of the remainder is unknown. Clonal size and the V and J genes are those of that table, whereas D and trimming came from the DNA. Present in this sample are tens of thousands of clones, more than 60% of which were seen just once. The ten largest clones represent approximately 2.3% of the sample.

The cohort was made up of 650 to 700 healthy bone marrow donors. At the time of sampling, all cohort members were nominally healthy, though unrecorded immune exposures were likely present. The donor was CMV seronegative and was included in the group of several hundred seronegative cohort members. A peripheral blood sample was collected from each donor, and TCR beta sequencing was performed on peripheral blood mononuclear cells. The Qiagen DNeasy Blood Extraction Kit was used to extract genomic DNA from the blood cell samples. Looking up the germline V gene yields CDR1 MDHEN and CDR2 SYDVKM. The CDR3 covers 16 residues, taking in both the cysteine and the phenylalanine. CDR3 DNA is the only sequence kept; it has 48 bases, read in frame from the first base. Trimming costs V 2 bases and J 1 base, and their ends lie 9 bases apart.

The V gene is TRBV28 and the J gene is TRBJ2-6; too little of a D gene remains to name it. The TCR originated in a man aged 40-55 years in good health and CMV-seronegative. Sequenced: PBMCs. The DNA reads TGTGCCAGCAGTTTACTAGTTGGATCTGGGGCCAACGTCCTGACTTTC. The resulting protein is CASSLLVGSGANVLTF. When the CDR3 is completed using the reference TRBV28 and TRBJ2-6 genes on either side, the full variable domain is DVKVTQSSRYLVKRTGEKVFLECVQDMDHENMFWYRQDPGLGLRLIYFSYDVKMKEKGDIPEGYSVSREKKERFSLILESASTNQTSMYLCASSLLVGSGANVLTFGAGSRLTVL.